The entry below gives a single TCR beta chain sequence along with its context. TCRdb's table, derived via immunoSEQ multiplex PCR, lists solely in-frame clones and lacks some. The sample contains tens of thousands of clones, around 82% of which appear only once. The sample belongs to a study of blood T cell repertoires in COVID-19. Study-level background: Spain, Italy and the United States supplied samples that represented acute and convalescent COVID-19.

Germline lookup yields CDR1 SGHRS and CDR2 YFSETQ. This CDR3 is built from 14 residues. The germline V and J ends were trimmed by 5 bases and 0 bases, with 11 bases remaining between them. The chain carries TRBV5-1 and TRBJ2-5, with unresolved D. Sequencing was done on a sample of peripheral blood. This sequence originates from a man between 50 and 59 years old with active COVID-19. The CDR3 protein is CASRRSADQETQYF. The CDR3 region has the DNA TGCGCCAGCAGGAGGTCGGCAGACCAAGAGACCCAGTACTTC.